The clone carrying this T cell receptor beta chain was found a few times. What it binds is not known. Other DNA sequences in this specimen translate into the identical CDR3. The CDR3 consists of 14 residues. The V segment lost 4 bases and the J segment 3 bases; nucleotides outside the gene matches: 1. Germline CDR1 reads MDHEN; CDR2 reads SYDVKM. This sample is part of a study of beta chain features in type 1 diabetes. Study as a whole: The examined sorted cells totaled fewer than 140 million across samples.

The single heparinised draw taken from each donor contained around 100 mL of blood on average. Findings and caveats of the study: People with Type 1 diabetes carried modestly yet significantly shorter TCRB CDR3s in all four CD4+ subsets. Reduced insertions and increased deletions marked VDJ junctions in type 1 diabetes patients.

The sequenced template was cDNA made from the entire isolated RNA. Assay: immunoSEQ multiplex PCR; the TCRdb copy retains only in-frame clones and omits some. The data hold a few hundred thousand clones, with roughly 13% observed a single time. The J gene is TRBJ1-1, the V gene TRBV28; TRBD1 matches at 11 bases. The origin of this receptor is a young woman with type 1 diabetes. The source material was naive CD4+ T cells from blood. CDR3 in amino acids: CASSSGQGDTEAFF. For the CDR3, the DNA is TGTGCCAGCAGTTCGGGACAGGGGGACACTGAAGCTTTCTTT.